Shown below are 30 T cell receptor beta chains from a single sample sequenced in a study of TIL therapy for anti-PD-1-resistant metastatic lung cancer. Regarding time point: pre-treatment sample, taken before nivolumab and TIL therapy. Tumor tissue came from excised metastases, mostly pleural nodules or supraclavicular lymph nodes. Sequencing used immunoSEQ v3. TCRdb's table, derived via immunoSEQ multiplex PCR, lists solely in-frame clones and lacks some. This sample carries 95,000 or so clones, 50% to 70% of them seen once, and the ten largest clones take approximately 9.9%. The specimen was tumor tissue, collected at baseline. The source is a person between 25 and 79 years old with non-small cell lung cancer.

The chain links TRBV11-2 to TRBJ1-2; D unclear. Germline V lookup: CDR1 SGHAT, CDR2 FQNNGV. The CDR3 is made up of 14 amino acids. Deletions cut 4 bases from V and 2 bases from J, with 11 bases between. The CDR3 nucleotides are TGTGCCAGCAGCTCCCGCGGAGCGAACTATGGCTACACCTTC. It is translated as CASSSRGANYGYTF.

The J gene is TRBJ1-5, the V gene TRBV18; unclear D gene. Germline loops: CDR1 KGHSH, CDR2 LQKENI. Trimming took off 2 bases at V and 4 bases at J, with 9 bases between the two ends. The CDR3 runs to 14 residues. The CDR3 nucleotides are TGTGCCAGCTCACCATGGGCACAAAATCAGCCCCAGCATTTT. Encoded protein: CASSPWAQNQPQHF. Looking up the rest from reference TRBV18 and TRBJ1-5 gives the full variable domain: NAGVMQNPRHLVRRRGQEARLRCSPMKGHSHVYWYRQLPEEGLKFMVYLQKENIIDESGMPKERFSAEFPKEGPSILRIQQVVRGDSAAYFCASSPWAQNQPQHFGDGTRLSIL.

J is TRBJ2-5 and V is TRBV4-2; TRBD1 aligns across 8 bases. Germline CDR1 is LGHNA and CDR2 is YNFKEQ. This CDR3 contains 16 residues. Trimming removed 4 bases from V and 4 bases from J; junction bases left unmatched: 11. CDR3 DNA sequence: TGTGCCAGCAGCCCCACAGGGGGGCGGGGTTCAGAGACCCAGTACTTC. As protein: CASSPTGGRGSETQYF.

The CDR3 bases are TGTGCCAGTAGTGACAGCGGGAGAGGGTGGAATGAGCAGTTCTTC. This gives the protein CASSDSGRGWNEQFF. The gene calls are TRBV19 and TRBJ2-1; 8 bases are a match to TRBD2. The CDR3 spans 15 residues. The germline V gene encodes CDR1 LNHDA and CDR2 SQIVND (reference sequence). Unmatched junction bases numbered 10, after V lost 5 bases and J lost 7 bases.

The V gene is TRBV6-5, the J gene TRBJ2-1; the D call may be TRBD1 or TRBD2 (6 bases each). Germline V gene sequence: CDR1 MNHEY, CDR2 SVGAGI. With 5 bases removed from V and 1 base from J, the gap between germline ends came to 9 bases. This CDR3 spans 14 amino acids. The CDR3 DNA follows: TGTGCCAGCAGTCGAGGGGGGTCCTACAATGAGCAGTTCTTC. This gives the protein CASSRGGSYNEQFF.

CDR3 loop: CASSPAIAGTDTQYF. The CDR3 DNA sequence: TGCGCCAGCAGCCCCGCGATAGCGGGCACAGATACGCAGTATTTT. V is TRBV4-3 and J is TRBJ2-3; perhaps TRBD2 as D (6 bases). Germline V gene lookup returns CDR1 LGHNA and CDR2 YSLEER. The V end lost 4 bases, the J end lost 1 base, and 12 bases lay between the germline ends. This CDR3 is 15 amino acids long.

The J gene is TRBJ2-7, the V gene TRBV6-2 or TRBV6-3; a weak D match, TRBD2 (5 bases). Germline V CDR1 and CDR2: MNHEY, SVGEGT. This CDR3 region has 14 residues. The germline V and J ends were trimmed by 0 bases and 2 bases, with 8 bases remaining between them. CDR3 protein: CASSYSWRAYEQYF. The CDR3 DNA is TGTGCCAGCAGTTACTCATGGCGGGCCTACGAGCAGTACTTC.

In its sample, this clone was seen a few times. The rearrangement uses TRBV5-1 and TRBJ2-3; 12 bases match TRBD2. Germline values: CDR1 SGHRS, CDR2 YFSETQ. V lost 1 base to trimming and J lost 0 bases; unmatched junction nucleotides: 3. This CDR3 is built from 17 residues. As DNA, the CDR3 is TGCGCCAGCAGCTTGCTAGCGGGAGGGCCCAGCACAGATACGCAGTATTTT. Residues: CASSLLAGGPSTDTQYF.

This sequence joins TRBV12-3 or TRBV12-4 and TRBJ2-1; a possible D gene is TRBD2 (6 bases). There are 13 residues in the CDR3. Trimming stripped 5 bases from V and 6 bases from J, with 11 bases between. In nucleotides, the CDR3 is TGTGCCAGCAGTCCGGACTACTTCAATGAGCAGTTCTTC. Amino acid sequence: CASSPDYFNEQFF.

The rearrangement uses TRBV5-1 and TRBJ2-1, with TRBD1 as a possible D gene (5 bases). Trimming cost V 3 bases and J 9 bases, with 7 bases left between them. Looked up from germline, CDR1 is SGHRS and CDR2 is YFSETQ. This CDR3 has 11 residues. CDR3 residues: CASSYQGEQFF. Here the CDR3 DNA reads TGCGCCAGCAGCTATCAGGGTGAGCAGTTCTTC. The entire variable domain, with the rest obtained from reference TRBV5-1 and TRBJ2-1, is as follows: KAGVTQTPRYLIKTRGQQVTLSCSPISGHRSVSWYQQTPGQGLQFLFEYFSETQRNKGNFPGRFSGRQFSNSRSEMNVSTLELGDSALYLCASSYQGEQFFGPGTRLTVL.

The V and J genes are TRBV20-1 and TRBJ2-3, with D perhaps TRBD2 (6 bases). Germline CDR1 is DFQATT and CDR2 is SNEGSKA (reference sequence). This CDR3 has 11 amino acids. Trimming shortened V by 3 bases and J by 7 bases, and 8 bases separated the two germline ends. The CDR3 coding sequence is TGCAGTGCTAGTGGGGGGTATACGCAGTATTTT. Amino acids: CSASGGYTQYF.

This chain joins TRBV11-3 and TRBJ2-7, with unresolved D. Looked up from germline, CDR1 is SGHNT and CDR2 is YENEEA. Trimming shortened V by 1 base and J by 2 bases, and 9 bases separated the two germline ends. The CDR3 is 14 amino acids. CDR3 DNA: TGTGCCAGCAGCTTAGGGACGGCACCCTACGAGCAGTACTTC. As protein: CASSLGTAPYEQYF.

The sample holds a few counts of this clone. V is TRBV6-1 and J is TRBJ2-5; weak D call: TRBD2 (5 bases). V was cut by 4 bases and J by 1 base, with 16 bases left in between. CDR3 length: 16 residues. Per germline, CDR1 MNHNS and CDR2 SASEGT. Here the CDR3 reads CASSVRDKGSQETQYF. The CDR3 bases are TGTGCCAGCAGTGTTCGGGATAAAGGGAGCCAAGAGACCCAGTACTTC.

This clone was observed a single time. The chain has TRBV6-2 or TRBV6-3 and TRBJ2-2; tentatively, D is TRBD1 (6 bases). The V and J ends lost 5 bases and 2 bases respectively, with 12 bases between them. The V gene's germline CDR1 is MNHEY and CDR2 SVGEGT. The CDR3 sequence is 15 residues long. The CDR3 region is CASSLPTGNTGELFF. CDR3 coding DNA: TGTGCCAGCAGTCTACCGACAGGAAACACCGGGGAGCTGTTTTTT.

The chain links TRBV28 to TRBJ1-6; TRBD1 agrees at 7 bases. V was pared by 6 bases and J by 7 bases, with 9 bases of the junction left unmatched. The CDR3 is 15 amino acids. Germline values: CDR1 MDHEN, CDR2 SYDVKM. The CDR3 loop reads CASSPNRGTNSPLHF. The DNA for the CDR3 is TGTGCCAGCAGCCCAAACAGGGGAACAAATTCACCCCTCCACTTT.

This clone was seen a few times. This rearrangement joins TRBV29-1 to TRBJ2-7, with 10 bases lining up with TRBD2. CDR1 and CDR2 from the germline V gene are SQVTM and ANQGSEA. With V trimmed by 4 bases and J by 5 bases, 5 bases remained unmatched. The CDR3 length is 13 residues. CDR3 nucleotide sequence: TGCAGCGTTGTCGGGCTAGCGGGGGACGAGCAGTACTTC. Translating it yields CSVVGLAGDEQYF.

This clone was seen only a few times. The rearrangement joins TRBV29-1 to TRBJ2-2, with 11 bases matching TRBD2. Germline trimming cut 7 bases from V and 7 bases from J; bases unmatched to any gene: 14. The CDR3 consists of 16 residues. Germline CDR1 reads SQVTM; CDR2 reads ANQGSEA. In DNA form, the CDR3 reads TGCAGCGGAGGGGATAGCGGGAGGGCCGGCGGCGGGGAGCTGTTTTTT. It encodes CSGGDSGRAGGGELFF.

V usage is TRBV4-1 and J usage is TRBJ1-2, with 8 bases lining up with TRBD1. The CDR3 totals 14 residues. Trimming cost V 4 bases and J 6 bases; bases outside gene matches: 7. CDR1 and CDR2 from the germline V gene are MGHRA and YSYEKL. As DNA, the CDR3 is TGCGCCAGCAGCCCCGGACAGGGATATGATGGCTACACCTTC. It yields the protein CASSPGQGYDGYTF.

The V and J genes are TRBV7-2 and TRBJ2-3; tentative D call: TRBD2 (5 bases). The CDR3 is made up of 14 amino acids. Germline V gives CDR1 SGHTA, CDR2 FQGNSA. Trimming left V 1 base short and J 4 bases short, with 9 bases between. CDR3 in amino acids: CASSLGGRADTQYF. CDR3 sequence (DNA): TGTGCCAGCAGCTTAGGAGGGCGGGCAGATACGCAGTATTTT.

The chain employs TRBV5-1 and TRBJ2-4, with D uncertain. The V gene's germline CDR1 is SGHRS and CDR2 YFSETQ. Trimming removed 0 bases from V and 9 bases from J, with 10 bases in between. This CDR3 has 13 residues. For the CDR3, the DNA is TGCGCCAGCAGCTTGGAAATAATGGGCATTCAGTACTTC. Protein sequence: CASSLEIMGIQYF.

The chain joins TRBV7-2 to TRBJ1-4, with 7 nucleotides matching TRBD1. The V gene end was trimmed by 3 bases and the J gene end by 3 bases; junction bases not matched to a gene: 4. Germline V CDR1 and CDR2: SGHTA, FQGNSA. This CDR3 is built from 15 residues. Written as DNA, the CDR3 is TGTGCCAGCAGCTTTGGGGACAGCTCTAATGAAAAACTGTTTTTT. Its protein product is CASSFGDSSNEKLFF. Supplemented by reference TRBV7-2 and TRBJ1-4, the full variable domain reads GAGVSQSPSNKVTEKGKDVELRCDPISGHTALYWYRQSLGQGLEFLIYFQGNSAPDKSGLPSDRFSAERTGGSVSTLTIQRTQQEDSAVYLCASSFGDSSNEKLFFGSGTQLSVL.

This clone was seen only a few times. This sequence joins TRBV28 and TRBJ2-4; possible D gene TRBD1, 5 bases. The V and J ends lost 5 bases and 0 bases respectively, with 17 bases between them. The CDR3 length is 17 residues. From germline, CDR1 is MDHEN and CDR2 SYDVKM. CDR3 nucleotide sequence: TGTGCCAGCAGTCCATACACCGGACAACTAGCCAAAAACATTCAGTACTTC. Translating gives CASSPYTGQLAKNIQYF.

The chain combines TRBV19 with TRBJ2-1; TRBD2 is a possible D gene (6 bases). Germline values: CDR1 LNHDA, CDR2 SQIVND (reference sequence). The CDR3 covers 13 residues. V was pared by 6 bases and J by 3 bases, with 9 bases between. The CDR3 sequence: CASRDYDYNEQFF. The CDR3, as DNA: TGTGCCAGTAGGGACTACGACTACAATGAGCAGTTCTTC.

This clone was counted only a few times. The rearrangement uses TRBV3-1 (or the pseudogene TRBV3-2) and TRBJ2-1, with D uncertain. CDR1 LGHDT and CDR2 YNNKEL come from the germline V gene (reference sequence). Between the trimmed V and J ends, which lost 4 bases and 5 bases, there was a span of 6 bases. The CDR3 runs 12 residues. The CDR3 sequence is CASSPRDNEQFF. The CDR3 coding sequence is TGTGCCAGCAGCCCCCGGGACAATGAGCAGTTCTTC.

V and J are TRBV28 and TRBJ2-7; 10 nucleotides match TRBD1. CDR1 is MDHEN and CDR2 is SYDVKM in the germline V gene. Germline trimming cut 6 bases from V and 0 bases from J; bases unmatched to any gene: 2. The CDR3 loop spans 14 amino acids. The CDR3, as DNA: TGTGCCAGCAGCTGGACAGGGGGCTCCTACGAGCAGTACTTC. Translated: CASSWTGGSYEQYF.

Only a few counts were recorded for this clone. The gene calls are TRBV5-1 and TRBJ2-2, with 10 nucleotides matching TRBD2. The trim removed 4 bases at V and 7 bases at J, leaving 10 bases unmatched. Germline CDR1 SGHRS, CDR2 YFSETQ. The CDR3 is 16 residues long. CDR3 region: CASSPDMTSGLGELFF. CDR3 nucleotide sequence: TGCGCCAGCAGCCCAGATATGACTAGCGGGCTCGGGGAGCTGTTTTTT.

The CDR3 DNA sequence: TGCGCCAGCAGCCAAGATCCTACAGAAGACAGCTACGAGCAGTACTTC. Amino acids: CASSQDPTEDSYEQYF. The gene calls are TRBV4-1 and TRBJ2-7, with D possibly matching TRBD1 (5 bases). CDR3 length: 16 residues. Germline CDR1 MGHRA, CDR2 YSYEKL. With 0 bases removed from V and 3 bases from J, the gap between germline ends came to 15 bases.

In its sample, this clone was seen a few times. V usage is TRBV27 and J usage is TRBJ2-5; D not resolved. Germline-derived CDR1 and CDR2 are MNHEY and SMNVEV (reference sequence). The V gene lost 5 bases and the J gene lost 2 bases, with 9 bases spanning the gap. This CDR3 has 13 amino acids. CDR3 in amino acids: CASSRKGQETQYF. The CDR3 DNA reads as TGTGCCAGCAGTCGGAAGGGTCAAGAGACCCAGTACTTC.

This clone was detected a few times. The CDR3 reads CASSLGGLNAGNTIYF. Here the CDR3 DNA reads TGTGCCAGCAGTTTAGGCGGGCTGAACGCTGGAAACACCATATATTTT. The rearrangement links TRBV28 to TRBJ1-3, with unresolved D. The CDR3 covers 16 residues. Germline CDR1 reads MDHEN; CDR2 reads SYDVKM. Trimming pared 2 bases from V and 2 bases from J, leaving 13 bases between.

This clone appeared a few times. The DNA of the CDR3 is TGTGCCGCTAGGACAGGGTTGGATGAGCAGTTCTTC. This encodes CAARTGLDEQFF. This chain links TRBV6-6 with TRBJ2-1, with 8 bases that match TRBD1. Germline V gene data show CDR1 as MNHNY and CDR2 as SVGAGI (reference sequence). The length of the CDR3 is 12 residues. V lost 11 bases to trimming and J lost 8 bases; unmatched junction nucleotides: 8.